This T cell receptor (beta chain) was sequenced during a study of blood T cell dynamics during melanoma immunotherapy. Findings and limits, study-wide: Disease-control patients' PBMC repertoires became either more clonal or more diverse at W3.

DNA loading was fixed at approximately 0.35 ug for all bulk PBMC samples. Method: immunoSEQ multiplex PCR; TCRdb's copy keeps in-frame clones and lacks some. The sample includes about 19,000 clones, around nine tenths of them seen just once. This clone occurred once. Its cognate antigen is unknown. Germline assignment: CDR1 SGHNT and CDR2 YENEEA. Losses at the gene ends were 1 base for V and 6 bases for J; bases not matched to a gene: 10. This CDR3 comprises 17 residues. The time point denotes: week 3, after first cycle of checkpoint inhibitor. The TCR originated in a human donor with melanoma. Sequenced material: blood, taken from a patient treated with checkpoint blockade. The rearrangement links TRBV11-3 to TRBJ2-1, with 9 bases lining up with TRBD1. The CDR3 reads CASSLGGTSDRGNEQFF. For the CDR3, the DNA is TGTGCCAGCAGCTTAGGGGGAACGTCGGACAGGGGCAATGAGCAGTTCTTC.